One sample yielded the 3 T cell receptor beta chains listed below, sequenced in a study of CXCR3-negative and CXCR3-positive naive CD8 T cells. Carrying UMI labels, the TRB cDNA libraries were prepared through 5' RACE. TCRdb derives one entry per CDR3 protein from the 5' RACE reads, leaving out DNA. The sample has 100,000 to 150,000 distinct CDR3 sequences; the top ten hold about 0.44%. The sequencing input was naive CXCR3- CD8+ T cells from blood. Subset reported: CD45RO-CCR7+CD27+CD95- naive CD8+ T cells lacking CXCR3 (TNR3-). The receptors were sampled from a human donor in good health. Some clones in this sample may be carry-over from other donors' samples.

CDR3 loop: CSTGGVTGNGEQYF. The chain joins TRBV29-1 to TRBJ2-7; TCRdb reports TRBD1, a call that lacks DNA to check it against. Germline loops: CDR1 SQVTM, CDR2 ANQGSEA. This CDR3 comprises 14 residues.

The CDR3 is CASSDINTGELFF. This chain connects TRBV24-1 to TRBJ2-2. The germline gives CDR1 KGHDR, CDR2 SFDVKD. The CDR3 runs to 13 residues.

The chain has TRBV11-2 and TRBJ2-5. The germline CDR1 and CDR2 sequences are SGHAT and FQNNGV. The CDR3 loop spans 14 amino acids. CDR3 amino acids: CASSLVTDQETQYF.